This TCR beta chain appears in the sequencing data of a study of blood T cell repertoires in COVID-19. About the study: The samples span acute and convalescent COVID-19 from the United States, Italy and Spain. From T cells, B-cell-depleted T cells, or PBMCs came the material, which was cDNA or gDNA.

CDR3 length: 16 residues. The V and J ends lost 6 bases and 0 bases respectively, with 18 bases between them. Per the germline V gene, CDR1 is SGHTA and CDR2 is FQGNSA. As processed by the authors: Nucleated cell counts were estimated from reference gene primer amplification. The repertoire was sequenced with immunoSEQ multiplex PCR; TCRdb's copy has only in-frame clones and lacks some. V and J calls and clone size come straight from that table; D and trimming were deduced from the DNA. The data hold 130,000 or so clones, with less than 90% observed a single time. The chain links TRBV7-2 to TRBJ2-7; D perhaps matches TRBD2 (5 bases). The source of this sequence is a man aged 55 to 70 with acute or convalescent COVID-19. Specimen: peripheral blood. The DNA for the CDR3 is TGTGCCAGCAGTCTTGGAGGAGGAAGCGCCTCCTACGAGCAGTACTTC. Amino acids: CASSLGGGSASYEQYF.